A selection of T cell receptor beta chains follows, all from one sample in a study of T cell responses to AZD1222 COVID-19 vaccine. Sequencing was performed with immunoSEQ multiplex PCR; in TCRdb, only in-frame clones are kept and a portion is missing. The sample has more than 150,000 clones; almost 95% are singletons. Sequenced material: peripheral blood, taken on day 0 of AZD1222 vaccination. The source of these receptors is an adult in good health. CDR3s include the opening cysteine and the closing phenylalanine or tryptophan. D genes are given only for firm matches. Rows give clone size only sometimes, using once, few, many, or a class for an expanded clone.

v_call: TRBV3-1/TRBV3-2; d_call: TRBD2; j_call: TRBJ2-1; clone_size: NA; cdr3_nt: TGTGCCAGCAGCCAAGTAGCGGGAGGCCCCCTCAATGAGCAGTTCTTC; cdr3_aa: CASSQVAGGPLNEQFF
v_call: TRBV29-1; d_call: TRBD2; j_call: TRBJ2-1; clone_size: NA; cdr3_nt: TGCAGCGTCGACAATGGCCTCCCTAGCGGGAGTAAGGGCGGGTCCTACAATGAGCAGTTCTTC; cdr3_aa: CSVDNGLPSGSKGGSYNEQFF
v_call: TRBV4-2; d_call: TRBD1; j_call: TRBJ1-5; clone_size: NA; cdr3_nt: TGTGCCAGCAGCCAAGAGCAGGGGGCGAGCAATCAGCCCCAGCATTTT; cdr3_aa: CASSQEQGASNQPQHF
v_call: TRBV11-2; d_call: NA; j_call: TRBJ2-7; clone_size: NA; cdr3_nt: TGTGCCAGCAGCTTATTTGGGGCAGGGGCTGGAGAGCAGTACTTC; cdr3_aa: CASSLFGAGAGEQYF
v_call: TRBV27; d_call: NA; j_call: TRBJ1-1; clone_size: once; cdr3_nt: TGTGCCAGCAGTCCAAATTTTGCGGGACGGTGGAACACTGAAGCTTTCTTT; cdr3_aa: CASSPNFAGRWNTEAFF
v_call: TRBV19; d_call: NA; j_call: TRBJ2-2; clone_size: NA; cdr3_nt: TGTGCCAGTACCCCAGGCGGTTGGGGCACCGGGGAGCTGTTTTTT; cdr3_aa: CASTPGGWGTGELFF
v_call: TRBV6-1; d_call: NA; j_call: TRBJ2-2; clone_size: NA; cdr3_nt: TGTGCCAGCAGTGAGGGCGACGTCGTGGTCACCGGGGAGCTGTTTTTT; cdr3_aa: CASSEGDVVVTGELFF
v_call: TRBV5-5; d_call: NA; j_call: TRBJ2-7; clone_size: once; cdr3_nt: TGTGCCAGCAGCCTAACAGGGCCCAGCTCCTACGAGCAGTACTTC; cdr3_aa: CASSLTGPSSYEQYF
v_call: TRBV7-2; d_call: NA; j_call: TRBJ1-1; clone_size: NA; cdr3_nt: TGTGCCAGCAGCTTGGCGGGGAGGGGCCTCTTCTTT; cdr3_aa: CASSLAGRGLFF
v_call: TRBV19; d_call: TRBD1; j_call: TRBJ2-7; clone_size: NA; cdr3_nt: TGTGCCAGTAGTCTCGGGACAGGGGGGGGCTACGAGCAGTACTTC; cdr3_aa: CASSLGTGGGYEQYF
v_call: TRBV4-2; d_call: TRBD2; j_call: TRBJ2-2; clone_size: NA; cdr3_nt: TGTGCCAGCAGCCAAGGACTAGCGGGAGCCACCGGGGAGCTGTTTTTT; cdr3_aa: CASSQGLAGATGELFF
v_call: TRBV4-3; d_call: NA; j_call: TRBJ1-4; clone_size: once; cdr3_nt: TGCGCCAGCAGCCCTCGGAGGGGTGGATGGGAAAAACTGTTTTTT; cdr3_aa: CASSPRRGGWEKLFF
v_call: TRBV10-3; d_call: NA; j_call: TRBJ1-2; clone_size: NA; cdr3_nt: TGTGCCAGAAGCCCTCTCCTTAACTATGGCTACACCTTC; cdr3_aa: CARSPLLNYGYTF
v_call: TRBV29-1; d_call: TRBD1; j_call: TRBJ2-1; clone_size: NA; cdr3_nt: TGCAGCGTAGCTGACAGGGTGGTACACAATGAGCAGTTCTTC; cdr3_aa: CSVADRVVHNEQFF
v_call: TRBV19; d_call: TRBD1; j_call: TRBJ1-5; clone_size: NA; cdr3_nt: TGTGCCAGTAGGACCGGGACAGGGCCGAATCAGCCCCAGCATTTT; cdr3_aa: CASRTGTGPNQPQHF
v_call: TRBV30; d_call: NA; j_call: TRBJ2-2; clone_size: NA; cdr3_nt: TGTGCCTGGAGGGGGGACACCTACGGCGGGGAGCTGTTTTTT; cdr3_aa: CAWRGDTYGGELFF
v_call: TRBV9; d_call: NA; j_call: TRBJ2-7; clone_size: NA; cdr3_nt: TGTGCCAGCAGCGTAGAGGCGGGAAGCTCCTACGAGCAGTACTTC; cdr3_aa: CASSVEAGSSYEQYF
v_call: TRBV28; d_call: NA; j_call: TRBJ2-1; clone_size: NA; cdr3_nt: TGTGCCAGCAGTTTCGAGGGGGGTGGACACAATGAGCAGTTCTTC; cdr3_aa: CASSFEGGGHNEQFF
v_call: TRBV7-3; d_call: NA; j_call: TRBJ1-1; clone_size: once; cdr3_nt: TGTGCCAGCAGCTATACGGCGAACACTGAAGCTTTCTTT; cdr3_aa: CASSYTANTEAFF
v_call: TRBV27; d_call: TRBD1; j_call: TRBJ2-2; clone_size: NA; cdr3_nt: TGTGCCAGCAGTGACAGGGGGCGAGTCGGGGAGCTGTTTTTT; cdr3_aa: CASSDRGRVGELFF
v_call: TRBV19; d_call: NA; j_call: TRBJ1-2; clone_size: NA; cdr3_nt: TGTGCCAGTATTCCCCACCCAGGGATAGATGGCTACACCTTC; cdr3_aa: CASIPHPGIDGYTF
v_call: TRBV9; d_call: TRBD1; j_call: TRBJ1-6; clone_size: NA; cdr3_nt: TGTGCCAGCAGCCGAGAGGGGACAGCTAATTCACCCCTCCACTTT; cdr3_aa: CASSREGTANSPLHF
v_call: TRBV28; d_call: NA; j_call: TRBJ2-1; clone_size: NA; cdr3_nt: TGTGCCAGCAGTCCAGGGAGTCCTGTGGTGAATGAGCAGTTCTTC; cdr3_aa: CASSPGSPVVNEQFF
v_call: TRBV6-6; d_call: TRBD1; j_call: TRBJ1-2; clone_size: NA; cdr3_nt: TGTGCCAGCAGTTCAGGGGGCGCAAGGGGCTACACCTTC; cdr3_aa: CASSSGGARGYTF
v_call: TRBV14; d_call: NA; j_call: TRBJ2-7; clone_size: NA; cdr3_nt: TGTGCCAGCAGCGACCCCGGGACGGGATACTACGAGCAGTACTTC; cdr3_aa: CASSDPGTGYYEQYF
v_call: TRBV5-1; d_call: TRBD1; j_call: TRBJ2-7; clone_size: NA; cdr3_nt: TGCGCCAGCAGCTTCGGGACAGAGACTTACGAGCAGTACTTC; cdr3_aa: CASSFGTETYEQYF
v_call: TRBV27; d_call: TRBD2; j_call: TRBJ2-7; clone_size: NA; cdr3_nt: TGTGCCAGCAGTTTAGTGGGACTAAATGACTACGAGCAGTACTTC; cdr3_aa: CASSLVGLNDYEQYF
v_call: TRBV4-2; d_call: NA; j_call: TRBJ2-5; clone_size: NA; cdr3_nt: TGTGCCAGCAGCCTACGGGACTCCCAAGAGACCCAGTACTTC; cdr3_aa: CASSLRDSQETQYF
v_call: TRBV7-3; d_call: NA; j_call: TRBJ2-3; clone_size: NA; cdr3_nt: TGTGCCAGCAGCCCCAGTGGAGGTCGAGCAGATACGCAGTATTTT; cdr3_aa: CASSPSGGRADTQYF
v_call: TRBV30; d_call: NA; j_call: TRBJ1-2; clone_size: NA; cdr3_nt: TGTGCCTGCTCGTGGCCTCGGGCTCAGGGCTACACCTTC; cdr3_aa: CACSWPRAQGYTF
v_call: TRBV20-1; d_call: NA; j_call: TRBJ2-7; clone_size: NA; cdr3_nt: TGCAGTGCTAGTCCGGGCGGGTCCTCCTACGAGCAGTACTTC; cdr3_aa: CSASPGGSSYEQYF
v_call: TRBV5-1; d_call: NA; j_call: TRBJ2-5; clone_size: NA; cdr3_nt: TGCGCCAGCAGCCCCCTAGTTCCAGAGACCCAGTACTTC; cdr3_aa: CASSPLVPETQYF
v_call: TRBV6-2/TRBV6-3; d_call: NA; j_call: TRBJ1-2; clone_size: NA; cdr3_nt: TGTGCCAGCAGTCAAACCCGCCCAGTGGGGGATGGCTACACCTTC; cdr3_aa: CASSQTRPVGDGYTF
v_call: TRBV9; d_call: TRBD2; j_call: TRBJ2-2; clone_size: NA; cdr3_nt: TGTGCCAGCAGCGATCCTAGCGGGAGTGGGACCGGGGAGCTGTTTTTT; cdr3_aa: CASSDPSGSGTGELFF
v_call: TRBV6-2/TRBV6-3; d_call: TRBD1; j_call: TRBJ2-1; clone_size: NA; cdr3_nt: TGTGCCAGCAGTACGGACAGGGGATACTACAATGAGCAGTTCTTC; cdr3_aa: CASSTDRGYYNEQFF
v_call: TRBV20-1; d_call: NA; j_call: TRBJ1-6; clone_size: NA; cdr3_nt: TGCAGTGCTAGAGCGGGTTCACCCCTCCACTTT; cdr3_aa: CSARAGSPLHF
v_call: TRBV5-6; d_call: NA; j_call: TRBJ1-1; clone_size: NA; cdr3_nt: TGTGCCAGCAGTTCCGGGACGAACACTGAAGCTTTCTTT; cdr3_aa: CASSSGTNTEAFF
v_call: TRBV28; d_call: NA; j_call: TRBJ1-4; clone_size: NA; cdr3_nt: TGTGCCAGCAGTTCCGAACCCGGAAAACTGTTTTTT; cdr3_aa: CASSSEPGKLFF
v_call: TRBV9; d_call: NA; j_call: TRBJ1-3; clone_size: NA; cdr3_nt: TGTGCCAGCAGCGTAGGAGAACCCTCTGGAAACACCATATATTTT; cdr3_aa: CASSVGEPSGNTIYF
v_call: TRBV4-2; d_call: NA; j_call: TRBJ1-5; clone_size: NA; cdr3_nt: TGTGCCAGCAGCCAAGAGAGTCAGCCCCAGCATTTT; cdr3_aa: CASSQESQPQHF
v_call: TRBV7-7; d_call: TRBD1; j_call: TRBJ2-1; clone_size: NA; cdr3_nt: TGTGCTAGCAGCTTAGGGGACAGGACCTCCTACAATGAGCAGTTCTTC; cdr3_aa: CASSLGDRTSYNEQFF
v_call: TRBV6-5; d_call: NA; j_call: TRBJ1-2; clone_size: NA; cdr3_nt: TGTGCCAGTAGGGACGTCGGAAATTTTCGTGGCTACACCTTC; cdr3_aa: CASRDVGNFRGYTF